The 18 T cell receptor beta chains below come from one sample, sequenced in a study of T cell responses to AZD1222 COVID-19 vaccine. The repertoire was sequenced with immunoSEQ multiplex PCR; TCRdb's copy has only in-frame clones and lacks some. The table includes about 210,000 clones, roughly 94% detected once. The sample was peripheral blood, taken 28 days after the second dose of the MenACWY control vaccine. Receptors originate from an adult who received the MenACWY meningococcal vaccine as a control.

This clone was observed once. This chain joins TRBV11-2 and TRBJ2-1; TRBD2 matches at 10 bases. Germline CDR1 reads SGHAT; CDR2 reads FQNNGV. CDR3 length: 18 residues. Trimming at V came to 1 base and at J to 4 bases, leaving 10 bases not matched to a gene. CDR3 loop: CASSLGGVAGGGYNEQFF. CDR3 coding DNA: TGTGCCAGCAGCTTAGGTGGGGTAGCGGGAGGTGGGTACAATGAGCAGTTCTTC.

V and J are TRBV3-1 (or the pseudogene TRBV3-2) and TRBJ2-5; TRBD2 agrees at 7 bases. Trimming cost V 1 base and J 5 bases; bases outside gene matches: 10. The germline V gene has CDR1 LGHDT and CDR2 YNNKEL (reference sequence). The length of the CDR3 is 16 residues. CDR3 in DNA: TGTGCCAGCAGCCAAGTTGATGAGGGAGGGGCCGAGACCCAGTACTTC. This encodes CASSQVDEGGAETQYF.

This sequence joins TRBV10-2 and TRBJ1-2; D unresolved. The CDR3 is 14 residues long. Trimming stripped 0 bases from V and 5 bases from J, with 10 bases between. The germline CDR1 and CDR2 sequences are WSHSY and SAAADI. The DNA for the CDR3 is TGCGCCAGCAGTGAGTCTTCCCGCCAGTATGGCTACACCTTC. It specifies CASSESSRQYGYTF.

The V and J genes are TRBV18 and TRBJ1-1, with D possibly matching TRBD1 (6 bases). The CDR3 runs 15 residues. In germline, CDR1 is KGHSH, CDR2 LQKENI. Trimming cost V 2 bases and J 3 bases, with 13 bases left between them. CDR3: CASSPTQGLDTEAFF. CDR3 DNA: TGTGCCAGCTCACCAACACAGGGACTTGACACTGAAGCTTTCTTT.

This rearrangement joins TRBV7-2 to TRBJ1-5; possibly TRBD1 for D (6 bases). This CDR3 spans 16 amino acids. Trimming took off 1 base at V and 3 bases at J, with 13 bases between the two ends. CDR1 is SGHTA and CDR2 is FQGNSA in the germline V gene. This CDR3 reads CASSLGVGQTNQPQHF. The CDR3 DNA reads TGTGCCAGCAGCTTAGGGGTGGGACAAACCAATCAGCCCCAGCATTTT.

The V call is TRBV30, the J call TRBJ2-3; the match to TRBD1 covers 8 bases. Trimming removed 3 bases from V and 1 base from J; junction bases left unmatched: 6. The CDR3 is made up of 15 amino acids. Per germline, CDR1 GTSNPN and CDR2 SVGIG (reference sequence). The CDR3 is CAWSPQGEGTDTQYF. The CDR3, as DNA: TGTGCCTGGAGCCCACAGGGGGAAGGCACAGATACGCAGTATTTT. The full variable domain, its missing parts supplied by reference TRBV30 and TRBJ2-3, is SQTIHQWPATLVQPVGSPLSLECTVEGTSNPNLYWYRQAAGRGLQLLFYSVGIGQISSEVPQNLSASRPQDRQFILSSKKLLLSDSGFYLCAWSPQGEGTDTQYFGPGTRLTVL.

The rearrangement uses TRBV28 and TRBJ2-2, with D possibly matching TRBD1 (6 bases). This CDR3 region has 13 residues. Trimming left V 8 bases short and J 4 bases short, with 11 bases between. Germline CDR1 and CDR2: MDHEN and SYDVKM. CDR3 loop: CASGGRGTGELFF. As DNA, the CDR3 is TGTGCCAGCGGGGGCAGGGGCACCGGGGAGCTGTTTTTT.

The chain couples TRBV6-5 to TRBJ2-2; D is ambiguous. The V gene lost 2 bases and the J gene lost 4 bases, with 5 bases spanning the gap. Germline CDR1 is MNHEY and CDR2 is SVGAGI. The CDR3 has 13 residues. The CDR3 DNA is TGTGCCAGCAGTTACCCCGGCACCGGGGAGCTGTTTTTT. Translating it yields CASSYPGTGELFF.

The chain couples TRBV5-1 to TRBJ2-5; 8 nucleotides align to TRBD2. Germline lookup yields CDR1 SGHRS and CDR2 YFSETQ. The V gene end was trimmed by 1 base and the J gene end by 5 bases; junction bases not matched to a gene: 4. The CDR3 totals 14 residues. The CDR3 DNA follows: TGCGCCAGCAGCTTGAGCGGGGGTGACGAGACCCAGTACTTC. Protein sequence: CASSLSGGDETQYF. Drawing the rest from reference TRBV5-1 and TRBJ2-5, the complete variable domain is KAGVTQTPRYLIKTRGQQVTLSCSPISGHRSVSWYQQTPGQGLQFLFEYFSETQRNKGNFPGRFSGRQFSNSRSEMNVSTLELGDSALYLCASSLSGGDETQYFGPGTRLLVL.

The chain couples TRBV2 to TRBJ2-2; D unclear. V lost 3 bases and J lost 3, with 14 bases in between. Germline CDR1 reads SNHLY; CDR2 reads FYNNEI. The CDR3 spans 16 residues. The CDR3 nucleotides are TGTGCCAGCAGTGATGGGTACGGGTTGGACACCGGGGAGCTGTTTTTT. It yields the protein CASSDGYGLDTGELFF.

V and J are TRBV5-1 and TRBJ2-7; the match to TRBD1 covers 9 bases. There are 16 residues in the CDR3. V was pared by 0 bases and J by 1 base, with 5 bases of the junction left unmatched. Germline V gene data show CDR1 as SGHRS and CDR2 as YFSETQ. CDR3 nucleotide sequence: TGCGCCAGCAGCTTGGGCTGGACAGGGGATTCCTACGAGCAGTACTTC. It specifies CASSLGWTGDSYEQYF.

J is TRBJ2-7 and V is TRBV5-1; possibly TRBD2 for D (6 bases). This CDR3 spans 14 amino acids. Trimming took off 5 bases at V and 2 bases at J, with 14 bases between the two ends. Germline CDR1 is SGHRS and CDR2 is YFSETQ. Here the CDR3 DNA reads TGCGCCAGCAGTCCCTCCGGGGGAACCTACGAGCAGTACTTC. It specifies CASSPSGGTYEQYF.

This chain links TRBV7-2 with TRBJ1-1; D gene uncertain. The V end lost 5 bases, the J end lost 1 base, and 11 bases lay between the germline ends. From germline, CDR1 is SGHTA and CDR2 FQGNSA. This CDR3 spans 14 amino acids. In DNA, the CDR3 is TGTGCCAGCAGCACCCGGACGGCGAACACTGAAGCTTTCTTT. Protein: CASSTRTANTEAFF.

This chain uses TRBV15 with TRBJ2-7; D is undetermined. Trimming removed 5 bases from V and 1 base from J, with 6 bases in between. The CDR3 sequence is 12 residues long. Germline CDR1 reads LNHNV; CDR2 reads YYDKDF (reference sequence). The CDR3 loop is CATSPSSYEQYF. The CDR3 coding sequence is TGTGCCACCAGCCCTAGTTCCTACGAGCAGTACTTC.

The genes are TRBV4-2 and TRBJ1-2, with D maybe TRBD1 (6 bases). Looked up from germline, CDR1 is LGHNA and CDR2 is YNFKEQ. This CDR3 has 16 residues. Trimming shortened V by 7 bases and J by 1 base, and 19 bases separated the two germline ends. The CDR3 here is CASIEEQGTSNYGYTF. CDR3 DNA sequence: TGTGCCAGCATCGAAGAGCAGGGGACCAGTAACTATGGCTACACCTTC.

The V and J genes are TRBV19 and TRBJ2-5; 12 bases align to TRBD2. The CDR3 contains 15 residues. Unmatched junction bases numbered 3, after V lost 7 bases and J lost 0 bases. Germline V lookup: CDR1 LNHDA, CDR2 SQIVND (reference sequence). The CDR3 sequence: CASTGLAGNQETQYF. CDR3 DNA: TGTGCCAGTACCGGACTAGCGGGGAACCAAGAGACCCAGTACTTC. Complete variable domain (other parts from reference TRBV19 and TRBJ2-5): DGGITQSPKYLFRKEGQNVTLSCEQNLNHDAMYWYRQDPGQGLRLIYYSQIVNDFQKGDIAEGYSVSREKKESFPLTVTSAQKNPTAFYLCASTGLAGNQETQYFGPGTRLLVL.

The J gene is TRBJ1-5, the V gene TRBV19; 12 bases line up with TRBD1. The J segment lost 6 bases and the V segment lost 5 bases, leaving 5 bases of the junction unmatched. Germline CDR1 LNHDA, CDR2 SQIVND (reference sequence). There are 15 residues in the CDR3. CDR3 residues: CASSRGDRGLQPQHF. The CDR3 DNA reads as TGTGCCAGTAGTCGGGGGGACAGGGGGCTTCAGCCCCAGCATTTT.

The genes are TRBV6-5 and TRBJ2-7; possible D gene TRBD2, 6 bases. The CDR3 sequence is 15 residues long. Per the germline V gene, CDR1 is MNHEY and CDR2 is SVGAGI. Trimming shortened V by 2 bases and J by 0 bases, and 11 bases separated the two germline ends. The CDR3 nucleotides are TGTGCCAGCAGTTACGGAGGGGACCCCTCCTACGAGCAGTACTTC. It translates to CASSYGGDPSYEQYF.